The source of this TCR beta chain is a study of blood T cell repertoires in COVID-19. Per the original methods: Estimation of nucleated cell counts relied on the amplification of reference gene primers. Profiled with immunoSEQ multiplex PCR; TCRdb holds only in-frame clones, not every one. That table supplies the V and J calls and clone size; D and trimming were determined from the DNA. The sample includes a few hundred thousand clones, 88% of them seen just once. CDR1 LGHDT and CDR2 YNNKEL come from the germline V gene (reference sequence). V lost 4 bases and J lost 6; bases outside the gene matches: 5. The CDR3 has 14 residues.

What was sequenced was peripheral blood. The origin of this receptor is a woman in her twenties or thirties who had recovered from COVID-19. The V call is TRBV3-1 (or the pseudogene TRBV3-2), the J call TRBJ1-4; the match to TRBD1 covers 7 bases. This chain's CDR3 is CASSPGQNHEKLFF. CDR3 bases: TGTGCCAGCAGCCCGGGACAGAACCATGAAAAACTGTTTTTT.